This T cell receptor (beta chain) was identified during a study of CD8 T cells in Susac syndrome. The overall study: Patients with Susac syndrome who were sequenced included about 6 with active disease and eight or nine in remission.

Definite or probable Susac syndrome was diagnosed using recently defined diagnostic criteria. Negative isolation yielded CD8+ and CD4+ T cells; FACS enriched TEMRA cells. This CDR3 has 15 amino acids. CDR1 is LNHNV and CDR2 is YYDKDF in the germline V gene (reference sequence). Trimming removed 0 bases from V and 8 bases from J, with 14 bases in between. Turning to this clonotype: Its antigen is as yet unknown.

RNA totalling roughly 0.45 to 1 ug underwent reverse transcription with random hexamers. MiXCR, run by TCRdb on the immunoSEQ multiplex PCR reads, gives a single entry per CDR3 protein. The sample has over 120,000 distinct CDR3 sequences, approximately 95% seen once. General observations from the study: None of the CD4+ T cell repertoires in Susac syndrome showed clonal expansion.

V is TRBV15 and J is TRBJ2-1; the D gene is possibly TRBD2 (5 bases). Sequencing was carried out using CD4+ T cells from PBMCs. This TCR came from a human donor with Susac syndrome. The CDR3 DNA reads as TGTGCCACCAGCAGAGAGCCTAGCAAGTTCGATGAGCAGTTCTTC. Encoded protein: CATSREPSKFDEQFF.